One and the same sample provided the 27 T cell receptor beta chains below, sequenced in a study of OX40 agonist ivuxolimab in advanced cancers. Measured with immunoSEQ multiplex PCR; TCRdb has only the in-frame clones, and not every one. Here the sample spans around 90,000 clones, about 87% being singletons. The sample here was CD4+ or CD8+ T cells sorted from blood, taken in a trial of the OX40 agonist ivuxolimab. The source of these receptors is an adult with an advanced solid tumor such as melanoma, head and neck, liver or kidney cancer.

This chain uses TRBV11-3 with TRBJ2-7, with D perhaps TRBD1 (6 bases). The CDR3 has 13 amino acids. Germline assignment: CDR1 SGHNT and CDR2 YENEEA. V gave up 4 bases and J gave up 6 bases, with 13 bases separating them. CDR3 sequence (DNA): TGTGCCAGCAGCTGGACCAGGGGTTCCGAGCAGTACTTC. Amino acid sequence: CASSWTRGSEQYF.

The chain links TRBV30 to TRBJ2-3; 9 bases align to TRBD2. The CDR3 covers 12 residues. Germline assignment: CDR1 GTSNPN and CDR2 SVGIG (reference sequence). Losses at the gene ends were 7 bases for V and 5 bases for J; bases not matched to a gene: 4. CDR3 region: CAFLAGRDTQYF. CDR3 in DNA: TGTGCCTTTCTAGCGGGGAGAGATACGCAGTATTTT.

The V call is TRBV6-6, the J call TRBJ2-7; D possibly corresponds to TRBD1 (5 bases). From germline, CDR1 is MNHNY and CDR2 SVGAGI (reference sequence). With 0 bases removed from V and 2 bases from J, the gap between germline ends came to 8 bases. This CDR3 region has 14 residues. The CDR3 bases are TGTGCCAGCAGTTACTCCAGGGAAACCTACGAGCAGTACTTC. It yields the protein CASSYSRETYEQYF.

The chain links TRBV5-6 to TRBJ2-7; no definite D call. Germline V gene data show CDR1 as SGHDT and CDR2 as YYEEEE. Trimming removed 0 bases from V and 0 bases from J, with 7 bases in between. This CDR3 region has 14 residues. The CDR3 sequence is CASSLAIVSYEQYF. The CDR3 nucleotides read TGTGCCAGCAGCTTGGCGATCGTCTCCTACGAGCAGTACTTC.

The rearrangement links TRBV19 to TRBJ1-4; maybe TRBD1 (5 bases). Deletions cut 5 bases from V and 8 bases from J, with 21 bases between. The V gene's germline CDR1 is LNHDA and CDR2 SQIVND (reference sequence). This CDR3 region has 16 residues. CDR3 amino acids: CASSPLYGGRGEKLFF. For the CDR3, the DNA is TGTGCCAGTAGTCCGTTATACGGGGGAAGGGGCGAAAAACTGTTTTTT.

Turning to this clone: This same CDR3 is encoded by further DNA sequences in the sample. This chain connects TRBV28 to TRBJ2-5, with D possibly matching TRBD2 (5 bases). CDR1 and CDR2 (germline): MDHEN, SYDVKM. This CDR3 has 14 amino acids. Trimming took 5 bases from V and 8 from J, leaving 18 bases between them. CDR3 loop: CASSLPGIRETQYF. CDR3 nucleotide sequence: TGTGCCAGCAGTCTCCCGGGGATTCGGGAAACCCAGTACTTC. The full variable domain, rest sourced from reference TRBV28 and TRBJ2-5, is DVKVTQSSRYLVKRTGEKVFLECVQDMDHENMFWYRQDPGLGLRLIYFSYDVKMKEKGDIPEGYSVSREKKERFSLILESASTNQTSMYLCASSLPGIRETQYFGPGTRLLVL.

V gene TRBV7-8 combines with J gene TRBJ2-7, with 9 bases matching TRBD1. The ends lost 4 bases at V and 3 bases at J; junction bases unmatched: 4. This CDR3 has 14 residues. In germline, CDR1 is SGHVS, CDR2 FQNEAQ. CDR3 loop: CASSSGTGYYEQYF. CDR3 coding DNA: TGTGCCAGCAGCTCGGGGACAGGGTACTACGAGCAGTACTTC. Based on the CDR3 plus reference TRBV7-8 and TRBJ2-7, the full variable domain is GAGVSQSPRYKVAKRGQDVALRCDPISGHVSLFWYQQALGQGPEFLTYFQNEAQLDKSGLPSDRFFAERPEGSVSTLKIQRTQQEDSAVYLCASSSGTGYYEQYFGPGTRLTVT.

This chain uses TRBV11-2 with TRBJ2-1, with D perhaps assigned TRBD1 or TRBD2 (5 bases each). V was cut by 6 bases and J by 7 bases, with 10 bases left in between. CDR3 length equals 12 residues. Germline loops: CDR1 SGHAT, CDR2 FQNNGV. The CDR3 here is CASSSEGNEQFF. In DNA, the CDR3 is TGTGCCAGCAGTTCTGAGGGGAATGAGCAGTTCTTC.

The V call is TRBV9, the J call TRBJ2-7, with TRBD1 identical over 11 bases. The CDR3 runs to 16 residues. V lost 0 bases to trimming and J lost 3 bases; unmatched junction nucleotides: 5. CDR1 is SGDLS and CDR2 is YYNGEE in the germline V gene. CDR3 in DNA: TGTGCCAGCAGCGTAGGATCGGGGACAGGGGGCTACGAGCAGTACTTC. It specifies CASSVGSGTGGYEQYF.

The J gene is TRBJ2-7, the V gene TRBV2; 12 bases fit TRBD2. The CDR3 runs to 16 residues. Germline V CDR1 and CDR2: SNHLY, FYNNEI. V gave up 6 bases and J gave up 3 bases; unmatched junction bases: 9. The CDR3 nucleotides are TGTGCCAGCAGCGAGACTAGCGGGAGAGTGAACTACGAGCAGTACTTC. It is translated as CASSETSGRVNYEQYF.

J is TRBJ2-5 and V is TRBV5-1, with TRBD2 identical over 10 bases. The V gene end was trimmed by 4 bases and the J gene end by 7 bases; junction bases not matched to a gene: 10. The CDR3 totals 15 residues. The germline gives CDR1 SGHRS, CDR2 YFSETQ. The CDR3 DNA sequence: TGCGCCAGCAGCCCGAGGACTAGCGGTAAAGGGACCCAGTACTTC. Encoded protein: CASSPRTSGKGTQYF.

The chain is built from TRBV5-1 and TRBJ2-7; 7 bases fit TRBD2. Germline lookup yields CDR1 SGHRS and CDR2 YFSETQ. This CDR3 has 14 amino acids. Trimming removed 2 bases from V and 0 bases from J; junction bases left unmatched: 2. The CDR3 reads CASSFQRDSYEQYF. The CDR3 coding sequence is TGCGCCAGCAGCTTCCAGCGGGACTCCTACGAGCAGTACTTC.

CDR3 in DNA: TGTGCCTGGAATTTAGGGGGAAACACAGATACGCAGTATTTT. Protein sequence: CAWNLGGNTDTQYF. The chain is built from TRBV30 and TRBJ2-3; perhaps TRBD1 as D (6 bases). Trimming cost V 4 bases and J 2 bases, with 13 bases left between them. The germline gives CDR1 GTSNPN, CDR2 SVGIG (reference sequence). The CDR3 loop spans 14 amino acids. Together with reference TRBV30 and TRBJ2-3, the CDR3 gives the full variable domain: SQTIHQWPATLVQPVGSPLSLECTVEGTSNPNLYWYRQAAGRGLQLLFYSVGIGQISSEVPQNLSASRPQDRQFILSSKKLLLSDSGFYLCAWNLGGNTDTQYFGPGTRLTVL.

The chain uses TRBV11-3 and TRBJ2-2; 7 nucleotides match TRBD1. This CDR3 is built from 15 residues. With 6 bases clipped from V and 6 bases from J, the junction kept 10 bases outside the gene matches. The germline CDR1 and CDR2 sequences are SGHNT and YENEEA. The CDR3 region is CASSSGQTFSGELFF. The DNA for the CDR3 is TGTGCCAGCAGTTCGGGACAGACGTTCTCCGGGGAGCTGTTTTTT.

The chain links TRBV2 to TRBJ2-7; 7 bases match TRBD2. With 2 bases clipped from V and 3 bases from J, the junction kept 13 bases outside the gene matches. The V gene's germline CDR1 is SNHLY and CDR2 FYNNEI. This CDR3 is 17 amino acids long. The CDR3 nucleotides read TGTGCCAGCAGTGAATTTCCCCCCCTAGCGGCCGGCTACGAGCAGTACTTC. It is translated as CASSEFPPLAAGYEQYF. Variable domain in full (rest from reference TRBV2 and TRBJ2-7): EPEVTQTPSHQVTQMGQEVILRCVPISNHLYFYWYRQILGQKVEFLVSFYNNEISEKSEIFDDQFSVERPDGSNFTLKIRSTKLEDSAMYFCASSEFPPLAAGYEQYFGPGTRLTVT.

The chain joins TRBV5-1 to TRBJ2-2, with 9 bases aligning to TRBD1. After removal of 4 bases from V and 13 bases from J, the junction contained 5 bases not matched to a gene. This CDR3 is 12 amino acids long. In germline, CDR1 is SGHRS, CDR2 YFSETQ. CDR3 nucleotides: TGCGCCAGCAGCAAGGACAGGGGTACGCTGTTTTTT. It translates to CASSKDRGTLFF.

V usage is TRBV6-6 and J usage is TRBJ2-1; D gene ambiguous. The germline V gene has CDR1 MNHNY and CDR2 SVGAGI (reference sequence). The CDR3 has 10 residues. Trimming removed 8 bases from V and 7 bases from J, with 6 bases in between. The CDR3 loop is CASGLNEQFF. The CDR3 nucleotides are TGTGCCAGCGGATTGAATGAGCAGTTCTTC.

The chain has TRBV10-3 and TRBJ2-2, with 7 bases identical to TRBD1. Germline V gene sequence: CDR1 ENHRY, CDR2 SYGVKD. After removal of 2 bases from V and 3 bases from J, the junction contained 3 bases not matched to a gene. CDR3 length: 15 amino acids. CDR3 coding DNA: TGTGCCATCAGTGAGGGGACAGAGTACACCGGGGAGCTGTTTTTT. Encoded protein: CAISEGTEYTGELFF.

The chain is built from TRBV10-3 and TRBJ2-1; 12 nucleotides match TRBD2. With V trimmed by 11 bases and J by 1 base, 9 bases remained unmatched. Germline V gives CDR1 ENHRY, CDR2 SYGVKD. The CDR3 is made up of 16 amino acids. CDR3 residues: CASCLAGGSSYNEQFF. DNA of the CDR3: TGTGCCTCCTGCCTAGCGGGAGGGTCTTCCTACAATGAGCAGTTCTTC.

The gene calls are TRBV28 and TRBJ1-5; tentative D call: TRBD1 (5 bases). The germline gives CDR1 MDHEN, CDR2 SYDVKM. The CDR3 runs to 15 residues. V gave up 3 bases and J gave up 4 bases, with 13 bases separating them. The DNA for the CDR3 is TGTGCCAGCAGTTTCCGGGGGGTCGGTAATCAGCCCCAGCATTTT. Translated, it gives CASSFRGVGNQPQHF.

The chain couples TRBV11-2 to TRBJ2-2; TRBD2 matches 7 bases. CDR1 and CDR2 (germline): SGHAT, FQNNGV. The CDR3 runs to 13 residues. The J segment lost 4 bases and the V segment lost 4 bases, leaving 0 bases of the junction unmatched. CDR3 region: CASSWEGTGELFF. Here the CDR3 DNA reads TGTGCCAGCAGCTGGGAGGGCACCGGGGAGCTGTTTTTT.

This chain connects TRBV7-6 to TRBJ2-4, with D hard to call. This CDR3 spans 17 amino acids. Deletions cut 1 base from V and 0 bases from J, with 13 bases between. Germline V gene lookup returns CDR1 SGHVS and CDR2 FNYEAQ. The DNA of the CDR3 is TGTGCCAGCAGCTTAGATCCCCCCCAGCTAGCCAAAAACATTCAGTACTTC. It yields the protein CASSLDPPQLAKNIQYF.

This clone appeared a few times. The rearrangement uses TRBV5-4 and TRBJ1-1; 7 bases fit TRBD1. Germline lookup yields CDR1 SGHNT and CDR2 YYREEE (reference sequence). This CDR3 contains 16 residues. The V gene end was trimmed by 1 base and the J gene end by 4 bases; junction bases not matched to a gene: 10. The CDR3 DNA reads as TGTGCCAGCAGCTTGATAGGGACGGCAGGGGGCACTGAAGCTTTCTTT. This encodes CASSLIGTAGGTEAFF.

The genes are TRBV19 and TRBJ2-7; tentative D call: TRBD2 (5 bases). The V end lost 9 bases, the J end lost 0 bases, and 15 bases lay between the germline ends. The germline gives CDR1 LNHDA, CDR2 SQIVND (reference sequence). The CDR3 has 14 amino acids. In nucleotides, the CDR3 is TGTGCCAGCTCCCCTGGCGGGCCCTCCTACGAGCAGTACTTC. Protein sequence: CASSPGGPSYEQYF.

This chain links TRBV2 with TRBJ2-5, with D possibly matching TRBD1 (5 bases). The V gene's germline CDR1 is SNHLY and CDR2 FYNNEI. The CDR3 runs 14 residues. V was clipped by 6 bases and J by 1 base, with 12 bases between them. CDR3 in DNA: TGTGCCAGCAGGAGAGACAGAAGCCAAGAGACCCAGTACTTC. This codes for CASRRDRSQETQYF.

The V call is TRBV19, the J call TRBJ1-1; D uncertain. Germline CDR1 reads LNHDA; CDR2 reads SQIVND (reference sequence). Trimming removed 5 bases from V and 2 bases from J, with 6 bases in between. The CDR3 length is 12 residues. The CDR3 nucleotides read TGTGCCAGTAGTCCGCCCAACACTGAAGCTTTCTTT. Translation gives CASSPPNTEAFF.

The chain has TRBV9 and TRBJ2-1; 12 positions agree with TRBD2. V trimming: 0 bases; J trimming: 6 bases; junction bases outside the gene matches: 4. The CDR3 runs to 16 residues. Germline CDR1 and CDR2: SGDLS and YYNGEE. CDR3 protein: CASSVGASGRANEQFF. The CDR3 DNA reads as TGTGCCAGCAGCGTAGGGGCTAGCGGGAGGGCCAATGAGCAGTTCTTC.